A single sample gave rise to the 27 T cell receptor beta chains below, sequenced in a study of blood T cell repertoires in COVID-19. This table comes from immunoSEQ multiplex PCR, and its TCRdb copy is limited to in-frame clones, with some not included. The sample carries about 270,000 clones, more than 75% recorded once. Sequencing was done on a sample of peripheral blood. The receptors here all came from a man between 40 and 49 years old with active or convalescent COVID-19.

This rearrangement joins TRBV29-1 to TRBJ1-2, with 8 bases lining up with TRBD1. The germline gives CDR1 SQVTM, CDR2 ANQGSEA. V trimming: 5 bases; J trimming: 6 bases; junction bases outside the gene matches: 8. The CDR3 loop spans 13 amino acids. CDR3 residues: CSVLLRDRNGYTF. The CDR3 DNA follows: TGCAGCGTTCTTCTTCGGGACAGGAATGGCTACACCTTC.

CDR3: CASSPGDSYEQYF. CDR3 sequence (DNA): TGTGCCAGCAGCCCGGGGGATTCCTACGAGCAGTACTTC. The chain joins TRBV28 to TRBJ2-7, with a weak D call TRBD2 (6 bases). CDR3 length: 13 residues. Trimming shortened V by 6 bases and J by 1 base, and 10 bases separated the two germline ends. Looked up from germline, CDR1 is MDHEN and CDR2 is SYDVKM.

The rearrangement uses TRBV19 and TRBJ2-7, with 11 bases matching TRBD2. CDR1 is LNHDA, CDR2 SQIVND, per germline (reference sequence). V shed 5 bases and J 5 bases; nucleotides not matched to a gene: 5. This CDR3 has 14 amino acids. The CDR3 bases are TGTGCCAGTAGTCCCCTAGCGGGAGGTAACGAGCAGTACTTC. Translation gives CASSPLAGGNEQYF.

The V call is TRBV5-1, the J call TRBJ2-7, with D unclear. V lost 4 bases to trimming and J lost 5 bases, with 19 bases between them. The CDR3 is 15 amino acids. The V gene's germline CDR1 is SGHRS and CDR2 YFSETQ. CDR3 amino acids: CASSRRSASVHEQYF. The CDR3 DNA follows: TGCGCCAGCAGCAGGCGGTCAGCCTCGGTCCACGAGCAGTACTTC.

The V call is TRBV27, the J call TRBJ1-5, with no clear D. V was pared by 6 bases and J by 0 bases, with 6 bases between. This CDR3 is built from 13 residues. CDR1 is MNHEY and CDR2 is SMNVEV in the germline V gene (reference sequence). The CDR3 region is CASRFNSNQPQHF. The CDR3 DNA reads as TGTGCCAGCAGATTCAATAGCAATCAGCCCCAGCATTTT.

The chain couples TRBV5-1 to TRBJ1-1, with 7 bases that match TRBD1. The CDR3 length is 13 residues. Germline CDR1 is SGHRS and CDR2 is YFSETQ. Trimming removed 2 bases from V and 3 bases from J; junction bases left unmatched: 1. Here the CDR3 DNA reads TGCGCCAGCAGCTTAGGACAGGACACTGAAGCTTTCTTT. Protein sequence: CASSLGQDTEAFF.

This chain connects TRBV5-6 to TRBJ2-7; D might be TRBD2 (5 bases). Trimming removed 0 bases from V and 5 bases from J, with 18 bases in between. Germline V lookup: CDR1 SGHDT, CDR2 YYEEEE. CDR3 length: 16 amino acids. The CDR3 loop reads CASSLGEGPVFNEQYF. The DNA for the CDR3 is TGTGCCAGCAGCTTGGGAGAGGGTCCCGTATTCAACGAGCAGTACTTC.

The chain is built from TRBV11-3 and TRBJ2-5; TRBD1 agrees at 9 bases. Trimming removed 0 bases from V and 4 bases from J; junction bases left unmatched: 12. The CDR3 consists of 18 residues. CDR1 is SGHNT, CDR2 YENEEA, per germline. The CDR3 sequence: CASSLDGTGSGKVETQYF. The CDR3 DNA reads TGTGCCAGCAGCTTAGATGGGACAGGGTCGGGCAAGGTAGAGACCCAGTACTTC.

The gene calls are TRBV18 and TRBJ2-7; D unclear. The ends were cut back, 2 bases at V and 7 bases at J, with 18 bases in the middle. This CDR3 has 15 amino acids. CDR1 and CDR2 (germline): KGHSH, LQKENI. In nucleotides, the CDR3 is TGTGCCAGCTCACCAGAAGCTGCCGCGGCTTATGAGCAGTACTTC. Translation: CASSPEAAAAYEQYF.

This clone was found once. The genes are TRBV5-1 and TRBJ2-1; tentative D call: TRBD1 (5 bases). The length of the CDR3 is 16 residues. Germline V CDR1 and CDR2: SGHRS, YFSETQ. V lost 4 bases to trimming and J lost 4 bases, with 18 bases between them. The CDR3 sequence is CASSPRGRARYNEQFF. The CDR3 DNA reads TGCGCCAGCAGCCCCCGCGGCAGGGCCCGATACAATGAGCAGTTCTTC.

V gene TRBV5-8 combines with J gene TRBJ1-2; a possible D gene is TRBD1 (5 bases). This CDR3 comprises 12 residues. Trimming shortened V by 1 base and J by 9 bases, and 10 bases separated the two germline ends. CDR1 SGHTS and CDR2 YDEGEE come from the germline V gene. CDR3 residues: CASSLYRNSYTF. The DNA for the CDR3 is TGTGCCAGCAGCTTGTACAGGAACAGCTACACCTTC.

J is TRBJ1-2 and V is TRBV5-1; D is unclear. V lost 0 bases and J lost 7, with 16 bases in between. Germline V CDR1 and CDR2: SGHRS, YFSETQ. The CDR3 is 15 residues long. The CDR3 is CASSLAFETAGGYTF. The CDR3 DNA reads TGCGCCAGCAGCTTGGCTTTCGAGACGGCGGGTGGCTACACCTTC. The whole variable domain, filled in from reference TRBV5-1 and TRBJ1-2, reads KAGVTQTPRYLIKTRGQQVTLSCSPISGHRSVSWYQQTPGQGLQFLFEYFSETQRNKGNFPGRFSGRQFSNSRSEMNVSTLELGDSALYLCASSLAFETAGGYTFGSGTRLTVV.

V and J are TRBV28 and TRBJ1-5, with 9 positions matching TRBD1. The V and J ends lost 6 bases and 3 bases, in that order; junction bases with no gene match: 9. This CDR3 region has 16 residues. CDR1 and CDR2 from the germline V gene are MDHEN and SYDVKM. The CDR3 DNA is TGTGCCAGCAGCGAACCCGGGACAGGGATCAATCAGCCCCAGCATTTT. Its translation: CASSEPGTGINQPQHF.

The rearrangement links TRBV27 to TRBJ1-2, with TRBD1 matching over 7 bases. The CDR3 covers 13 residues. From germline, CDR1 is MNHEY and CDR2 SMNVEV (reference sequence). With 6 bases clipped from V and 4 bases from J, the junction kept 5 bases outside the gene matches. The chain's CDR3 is CASSRTGIYGYTF. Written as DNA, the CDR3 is TGTGCCAGCAGCCGGACAGGCATCTATGGCTACACCTTC.

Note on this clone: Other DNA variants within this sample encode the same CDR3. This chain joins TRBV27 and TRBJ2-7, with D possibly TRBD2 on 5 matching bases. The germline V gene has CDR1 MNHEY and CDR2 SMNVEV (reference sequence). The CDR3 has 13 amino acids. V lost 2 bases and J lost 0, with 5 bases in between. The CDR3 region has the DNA TGTGCCAGCAGTTTAGGAGGCTCCTACGAGCAGTACTTC. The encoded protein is CASSLGGSYEQYF.

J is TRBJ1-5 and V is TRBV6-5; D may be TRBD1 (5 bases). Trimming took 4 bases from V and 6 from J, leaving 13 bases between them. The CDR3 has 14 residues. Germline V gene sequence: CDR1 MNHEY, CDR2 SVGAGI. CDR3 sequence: CASSSGHGAQPQHF. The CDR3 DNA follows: TGTGCCAGCAGTTCCGGACATGGAGCTCAGCCCCAGCATTTT.

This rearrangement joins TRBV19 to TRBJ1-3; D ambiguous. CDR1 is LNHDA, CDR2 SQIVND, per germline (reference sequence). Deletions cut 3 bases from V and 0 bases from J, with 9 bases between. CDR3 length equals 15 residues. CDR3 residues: CASSIAGSSGNTIYF. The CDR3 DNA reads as TGTGCCAGTAGTATTGCGGGGAGCTCTGGAAACACCATATATTTT. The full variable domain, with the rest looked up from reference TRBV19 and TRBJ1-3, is DGGITQSPKYLFRKEGQNVTLSCEQNLNHDAMYWYRQDPGQGLRLIYYSQIVNDFQKGDIAEGYSVSREKKESFPLTVTSAQKNPTAFYLCASSIAGSSGNTIYFGEGSWLTVV.

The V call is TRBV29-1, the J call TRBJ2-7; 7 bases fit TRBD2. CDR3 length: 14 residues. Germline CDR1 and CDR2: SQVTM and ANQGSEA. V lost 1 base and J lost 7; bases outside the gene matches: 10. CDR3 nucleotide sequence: TGCAGCGTTGAAGTGCTAGGCCCCGGGGGGGAGCAGTACTTC. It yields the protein CSVEVLGPGGEQYF.

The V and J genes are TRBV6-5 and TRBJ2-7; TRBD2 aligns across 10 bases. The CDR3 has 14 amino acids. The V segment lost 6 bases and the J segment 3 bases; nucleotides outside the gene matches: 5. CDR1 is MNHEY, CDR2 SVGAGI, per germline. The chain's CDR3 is CASSQAGGGYEQYF. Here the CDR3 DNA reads TGTGCCAGCAGCCAAGCGGGGGGGGGCTACGAGCAGTACTTC.

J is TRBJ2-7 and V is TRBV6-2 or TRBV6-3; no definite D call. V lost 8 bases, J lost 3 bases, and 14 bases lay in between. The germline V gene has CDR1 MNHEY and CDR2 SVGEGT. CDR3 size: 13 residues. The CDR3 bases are TGTGCCAGCGGTTGGTCAGCGAACTACGAGCAGTACTTC. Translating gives CASGWSANYEQYF.

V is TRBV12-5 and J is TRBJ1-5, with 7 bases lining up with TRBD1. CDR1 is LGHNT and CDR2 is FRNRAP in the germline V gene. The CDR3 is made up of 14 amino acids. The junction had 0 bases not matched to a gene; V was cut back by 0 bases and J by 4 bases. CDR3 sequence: CASGLVGQNQPQHF. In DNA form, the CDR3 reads TGTGCTAGTGGTTTGGTGGGACAGAATCAGCCCCAGCATTTT.

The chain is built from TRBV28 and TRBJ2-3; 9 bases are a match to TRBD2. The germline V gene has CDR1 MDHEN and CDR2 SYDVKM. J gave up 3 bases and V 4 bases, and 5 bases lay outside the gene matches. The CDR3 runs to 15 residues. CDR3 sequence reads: CASSSPAGGTDTQYF. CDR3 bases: TGTGCCAGCAGTTCCCCAGCGGGGGGTACAGATACGCAGTATTTT.

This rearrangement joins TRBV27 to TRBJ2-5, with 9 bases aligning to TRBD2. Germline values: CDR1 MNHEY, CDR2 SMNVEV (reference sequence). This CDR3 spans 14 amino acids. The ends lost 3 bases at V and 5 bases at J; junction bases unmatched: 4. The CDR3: CASSLRGGLETQYF. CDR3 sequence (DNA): TGTGCCAGCAGTTTGCGGGGGGGCCTTGAGACCCAGTACTTC.

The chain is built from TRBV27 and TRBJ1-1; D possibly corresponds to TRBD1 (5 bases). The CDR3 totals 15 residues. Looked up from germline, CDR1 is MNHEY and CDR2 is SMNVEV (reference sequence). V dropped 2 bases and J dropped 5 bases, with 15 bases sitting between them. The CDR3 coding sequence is TGTGCCAGCAGTTTAGTTCAGGGTGAAGGAACTGAAGCTTTCTTT. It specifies CASSLVQGEGTEAFF.

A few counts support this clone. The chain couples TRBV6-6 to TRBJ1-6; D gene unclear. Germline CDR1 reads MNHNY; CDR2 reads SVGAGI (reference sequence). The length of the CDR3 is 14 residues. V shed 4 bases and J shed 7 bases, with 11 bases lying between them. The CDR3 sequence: CASSWREPNSPLHF. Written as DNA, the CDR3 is TGTGCCAGCAGTTGGAGGGAACCCAATTCACCCCTCCACTTT.

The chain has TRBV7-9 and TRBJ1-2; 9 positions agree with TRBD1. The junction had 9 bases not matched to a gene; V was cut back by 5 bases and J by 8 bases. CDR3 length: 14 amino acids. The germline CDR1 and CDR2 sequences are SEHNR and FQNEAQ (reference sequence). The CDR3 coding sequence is TGTGCCAGCAGCCGCGGGACAGGGAAGGAGGGCTACACCTTC. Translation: CASSRGTGKEGYTF.

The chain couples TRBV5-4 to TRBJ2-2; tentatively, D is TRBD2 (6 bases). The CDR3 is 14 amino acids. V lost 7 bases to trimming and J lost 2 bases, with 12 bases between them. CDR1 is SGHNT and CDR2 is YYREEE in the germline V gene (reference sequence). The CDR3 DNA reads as TGTGCCAGCGAACCGGGAGCTAACACCGGGGAGCTGTTTTTT. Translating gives CASEPGANTGELFF. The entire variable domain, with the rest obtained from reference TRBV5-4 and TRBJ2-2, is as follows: ETGVTQSPTHLIKTRGQQVTLRCSSQSGHNTVSWYQQALGQGPQFIFQYYREEENGRGNFPPRFSGLQFPNYSSELNVNALELDDSALYLCASEPGANTGELFFGEGSRLTVL.